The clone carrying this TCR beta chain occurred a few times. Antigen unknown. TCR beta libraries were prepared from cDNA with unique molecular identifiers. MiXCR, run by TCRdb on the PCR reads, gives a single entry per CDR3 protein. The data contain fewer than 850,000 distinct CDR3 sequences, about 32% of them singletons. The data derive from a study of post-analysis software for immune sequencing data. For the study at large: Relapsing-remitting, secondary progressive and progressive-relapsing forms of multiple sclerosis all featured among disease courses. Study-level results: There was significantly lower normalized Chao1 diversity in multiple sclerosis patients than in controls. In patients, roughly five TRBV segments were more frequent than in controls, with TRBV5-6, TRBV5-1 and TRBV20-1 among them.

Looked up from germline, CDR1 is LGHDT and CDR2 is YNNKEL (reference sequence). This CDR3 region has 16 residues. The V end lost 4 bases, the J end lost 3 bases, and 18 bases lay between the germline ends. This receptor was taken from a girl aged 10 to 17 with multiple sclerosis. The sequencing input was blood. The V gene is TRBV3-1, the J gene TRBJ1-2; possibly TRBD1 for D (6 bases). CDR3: CASSLLSAGGDYGYTF. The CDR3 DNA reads TGTGCCAGCAGCCTACTGTCAGCTGGGGGCGACTATGGCTACACCTTC.